This TCR beta chain is from a study of shared clonotypes between healthy human individuals. The protocol was immunoSEQ multiplex PCR, while the TCRdb copy is restricted to in-frame clones and leaves out a portion. The table records about 610,000 clones, approximately 96% of them present only once. CD8 cells classed as naive were CD45RO-negative and positively selected for CCR7, excluding terminally differentiated effector memory CD45RA+ cells. V was trimmed by 2 bases and J by 2 bases, leaving 12 bases between them. The CDR3 runs to 15 residues. CDR1 MNHEY and CDR2 SVGAGI come from the germline V gene.

Source material: naive CD8+ T cells sorted from blood. The receptor was derived from a woman aged 30 to 39 in good health. This sequence joins TRBV6-5 and TRBJ2-5; TRBD1 might be the D (5 bases). This chain's CDR3 is CASSYATGEQETQYF. The CDR3 DNA follows: TGTGCCAGCAGTTACGCCACAGGCGAACAAGAGACCCAGTACTTC.